A selection of T cell receptor beta chains follows, all from one sample in a study of blood T cell repertoires in COVID-19. TCRdb's copy holds only in-frame clones and misses some; the assay was immunoSEQ multiplex PCR. The sample holds approximately 25,000 clones, 80% to 90% seen once. Input material: peripheral blood. Receptor source: a man in his forties or fifties with active COVID-19. The CDR3 runs from the conserved cysteine through the conserved F or W. D genes are given only for firm matches. The size of a clone is reported for some rows only, either as once, few or many, or as a class for expanded clones.

v_gene	abundance	j_gene	d_gene	CDR3nt	CDR3aa
TRBV18	NA	TRBJ1-2	NA	TGTGCCAGCTCACCGGGGAGGTCTAACTATGGCTACACCTTC	CASSPGRSNYGYTF
TRBV28	few	TRBJ1-5	NA	TGTGCCAGCAGTTTGAGGAGGGCCTTGAGGGATCAGCCCCAGCATTTT	CASSLRRALRDQPQHF
TRBV6-2/TRBV6-3	NA	TRBJ2-1	NA	TGTGCCAGCAGTTACCGGGACTCCTACAATGAGCAGTTCTTC	CASSYRDSYNEQFF
TRBV24-1	NA	TRBJ1-2	NA	TGTGCCACCAGTGATAGGGGATTTGGCTATGGCTACACCTTC	CATSDRGFGYGYTF
TRBV10-3	NA	TRBJ1-2	TRBD1	TGTGCCATCAACCAGGGGGCGTCCGACTATGGCTACACCTTC	CAINQGASDYGYTF
TRBV11-2	NA	TRBJ1-4	NA	TGTGCCAGCAGCCCGGGGGGGGTTGTGGAAAAACTGTTTTTT	CASSPGGVVEKLFF
TRBV28	few	TRBJ2-7	TRBD2	TGTGCCAGCAGTTCAAGCGGGGGAAAAGACGAGCAGTACTTC	CASSSSGGKDEQYF
TRBV7-6	NA	TRBJ2-2	TRBD1	TGTGCCAGCAGCGCGGCCGGGACAGGGTACGGGGAGCTGTTTTTT	CASSAAGTGYGELFF
TRBV5-1	NA	TRBJ2-5	TRBD2	TGCGCCAGCAGCACACGACAGAAGGGACGGCTTAGCGGGACTCAAGAGACCCAGTACTTC	CASSTRQKGRLSGTQETQYF
TRBV11-3	once	TRBJ1-1	NA	TGTGCCAGCAGCCAAGGCGGGAACACTGAAGCTTTCTTT	CASSQGGNTEAFF
TRBV11-2	once	TRBJ1-3	TRBD1	TGTGCCAGCAGCTTGGGGACAGGGAGAATCAACACCATATATTTT	CASSLGTGRINTIYF
TRBV2	NA	TRBJ2-4	NA	TGTGCCAGCAGTGCTAAGCAGGGAGGAAACATTCAGTACTTC	CASSAKQGGNIQYF
TRBV5-1	NA	TRBJ2-5	TRBD1	TGCGCCAGCAGCTGGGGGACAGCCCAAGAGACCCAGTACTTC	CASSWGTAQETQYF
TRBV6-1	NA	TRBJ1-1	NA	TGTGCCAGCAGTGACCCACGGGGGAACACTGAAGCTTTCTTT	CASSDPRGNTEAFF
TRBV11-2	once	TRBJ2-2	TRBD2	TGTGCCAGCAGCTTGAAACTAGCGGGGGTAAACACCGGGGAGCTGTTTTTT	CASSLKLAGVNTGELFF
TRBV2	NA	TRBJ1-1	NA	TGTGCCAGCAGTGTAAGGAGCAACGCTGAAGCTTTCTTT	CASSVRSNAEAFF
TRBV5-4	NA	TRBJ1-6	NA	TGTGCCAGCAGCCACGACATAGGACTCTCACCCCTCCACTTT	CASSHDIGLSPLHF
TRBV2	NA	TRBJ1-2	TRBD1	TGTGCCAGCAGTGAGGGAGGACAGGGGGTCGTCTATGGCTACACCTTC	CASSEGGQGVVYGYTF
TRBV5-1	NA	TRBJ2-3	NA	TGCGCCAGCAGCTCGGCACAGGCCAGCACAGATACGCAGTATTTT	CASSSAQASTDTQYF
TRBV19	once	TRBJ2-3	NA	TGTGCCAGTAGTATAGATACGACAGTCTCGAGTTTCGGTACGCAGTATTTT	CASSIDTTVSSFGTQYF
TRBV4-2	NA	TRBJ2-5	TRBD2	TGTGCCAGCAGCCGATGGCCCGTAGCGGGGGGCGAAGAGACCCAGTACTTC	CASSRWPVAGGEETQYF
TRBV6-5	once	TRBJ2-1	TRBD2	TGTGCCAGCAGTTTTAGACTAGCGGGGGCTATTGAGCAGTTCTTC	CASSFRLAGAIEQFF
TRBV11-2	NA	TRBJ2-5	NA	TGTGCCAGCAGCTTTCGACTAGTGTCTGAGACCCAGTACTTC	CASSFRLVSETQYF
TRBV4-2	once	TRBJ2-5	TRBD2	TGTGCCAGCAGCCAAGATCTAGCGGTCCCGGAGGCCCCAGAGACCCAGTACTTC	CASSQDLAVPEAPETQYF
TRBV3-1/TRBV3-2	NA	TRBJ1-1	NA	TGTGCCAGCAGCCAAGCGACAGTGATTATGAACACTGAAGCTTTCTTT	CASSQATVIMNTEAFF
TRBV7-8	NA	TRBJ2-2	NA	TGTGCCAGCAGCTTAGTACAGGGTCGGAGGTATAACACCGGGGAGCTGTTTTTT	CASSLVQGRRYNTGELFF
TRBV27	few	TRBJ2-7	NA	TGTGCCAGCAGTCCCGATACAGGGTTCGAGCAGTACTTC	CASSPDTGFEQYF
TRBV19	NA	TRBJ1-6	NA	TGTGCCAGTAGTCGTAAAAGACACGTTGGTTCACCCCTCCACTTT	CASSRKRHVGSPLHF
TRBV9	few	TRBJ2-7	TRBD1	TGTGCCAGCAGCGCGAGACAGGGTTCGGGAGAGCAGTACTTC	CASSARQGSGEQYF
TRBV18	NA	TRBJ1-5	NA	TGTGCCAGCTCCCAAAAGGGGGGGGCAGGTCAGCCCCAGCATTTT	CASSQKGGAGQPQHF
TRBV19	NA	TRBJ2-2	TRBD1	TGTGCCAGTAGTACACCCGGGACAGTAAACGGGGAGCTGTTTTTT	CASSTPGTVNGELFF
TRBV19	NA	TRBJ2-7	NA	TGTGCCAGTAAAGTGCGGTTAGGGGCCTACGAGCAGTACTTC	CASKVRLGAYEQYF
TRBV12-3/TRBV12-4	NA	TRBJ2-5	NA	TGTGCCAGCAGCCTCCAAGAGACCCAGTACTTC	CASSLQETQYF
TRBV6-6	NA	TRBJ1-1	TRBD1	TGTGCCAGCAGCCCCGGACAGGGGGCAGGCACTGAAGCTTTCTTT	CASSPGQGAGTEAFF
TRBV2	once	TRBJ1-5	NA	TGTGCCAGCAGTTCGGAAACAGGAGATAGCAATCAGCCCCAGCATTTT	CASSSETGDSNQPQHF
TRBV28	NA	TRBJ1-6	NA	TGTGCCAGCAGTTTGGGGGGACTTAATTCACCCCTCCACTTT	CASSLGGLNSPLHF
TRBV12-3/TRBV12-4	NA	TRBJ1-4	NA	TGTGCCAGCAGTCGAGGGGGGGAACTGTTTTTT	CASSRGGELFF
TRBV9	NA	TRBJ1-4	NA	TGTGCCAGCAGCTCAGGGTGGGGTCCGGAAAAACTGTTTTTT	CASSSGWGPEKLFF
TRBV3-1/TRBV3-2	NA	TRBJ1-2	NA	TGTGCCAGCAGCCCAGCCGGGGTTAACTATGGCTACACCTTC	CASSPAGVNYGYTF
TRBV7-8	NA	TRBJ2-3	NA	TGTGCCAGCGAGGACTACGAACGGCCGGGCACAGATACGCAGTATTTT	CASEDYERPGTDTQYF
TRBV6-5	NA	TRBJ1-1	NA	TGTGCCAGCAGTTACTCAGGCGGAAACACTGAAGCTTTCTTT	CASSYSGGNTEAFF
TRBV3-1/TRBV3-2	NA	TRBJ2-3	TRBD2	TGTGCCAGCAGCCGAACCCTAGCGGGGCTTAGCACAGATACGCAGTATTTT	CASSRTLAGLSTDTQYF
TRBV19	NA	TRBJ1-1	NA	TGTGCCAGTAGTATCACACAGGCCGTGAACACTGAAGCTTTCTTT	CASSITQAVNTEAFF
TRBV11-3	once	TRBJ1-2	NA	TGTGCCAGCAGCTTCGGCTGGGCGCCCTATGGCTACACCTTC	CASSFGWAPYGYTF
TRBV28	NA	TRBJ1-5	NA	TGTGCCAGCAGGGAGAATCAGCCCCAGCATTTT	CASRENQPQHF
TRBV12-5	NA	TRBJ1-3	TRBD1	TGTGCTAGTGGAGCCGGGACAGCTGGAAACACCATATATTTT	CASGAGTAGNTIYF
TRBV5-1	NA	TRBJ2-2	NA	TGCGCCAGCAGCTTCTTGAACACCGGGGAGCTGTTTTTT	CASSFLNTGELFF
TRBV5-1	once	TRBJ2-3	TRBD1	TGCGCCACGCGACAGGGTAGCACAGATACGCAGTATTTT	CATRQGSTDTQYF
TRBV5-1	NA	TRBJ1-2	NA	TGCGCCAGCAGCCCACTAACCCCGGGAGGCTACACCTTC	CASSPLTPGGYTF
TRBV7-9	NA	TRBJ2-3	NA	TGTGCCAGCAGCTTCACGGGTACCAGCACAGATACGCAGTATTTT	CASSFTGTSTDTQYF
TRBV30	NA	TRBJ2-5	TRBD1	TGTGCCTGGAGTGTACTGGGACAGGGGAATACCCAGTACTTC	CAWSVLGQGNTQYF
TRBV5-1	NA	TRBJ2-3	NA	TGCGCCAGCAGCCAGGACACGTTAGATACGCAGTATTTT	CASSQDTLDTQYF
TRBV3-1/TRBV3-2	NA	TRBJ1-5	TRBD1	TGTGCCAGCAGGCAGACAGGGACCAATCAGCCCCAGCATTTT	CASRQTGTNQPQHF
TRBV25-1	NA	TRBJ1-1	TRBD1	TGTGCCAGCAGTGACTTAGGACAGGCCATAGAGAGCACTGAAGCTTTCTTT	CASSDLGQAIESTEAFF
TRBV7-2	once	TRBJ2-3	TRBD2	TGTGCCAGCAGCTTAGACCAGCGGGGGCCCAATTCTAGCACAGATACGCAGTATTTT	CASSLDQRGPNSSTDTQYF
TRBV6-1	NA	TRBJ2-3	TRBD2	TGTGCCAGCAGTGAAGAGGGAGGGGGCACAGATACGCAGTATTTT	CASSEEGGGTDTQYF
TRBV5-8	NA	TRBJ1-6	NA	TGTGCCAGCAGCTTGGTGGACAGATATAATTCACCCCTCCACTTT	CASSLVDRYNSPLHF
TRBV7-8	NA	TRBJ2-2	TRBD2	TGTGCCAGCAGCTTAGGTCGGACTAGCGGGAGGGCGAATGCCGGGGAGCTGTTTTTT	CASSLGRTSGRANAGELFF